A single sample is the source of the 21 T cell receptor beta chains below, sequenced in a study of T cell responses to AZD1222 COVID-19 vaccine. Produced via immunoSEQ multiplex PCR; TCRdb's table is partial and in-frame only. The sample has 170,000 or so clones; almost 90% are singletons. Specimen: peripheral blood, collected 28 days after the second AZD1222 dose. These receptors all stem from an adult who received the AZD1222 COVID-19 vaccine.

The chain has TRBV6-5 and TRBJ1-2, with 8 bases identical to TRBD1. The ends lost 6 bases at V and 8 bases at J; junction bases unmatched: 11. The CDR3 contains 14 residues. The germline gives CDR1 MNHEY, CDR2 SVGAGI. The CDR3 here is CASRDGTGVDGYTF. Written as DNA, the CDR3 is TGTGCCAGCAGAGACGGGACAGGAGTGGACGGCTACACCTTC.

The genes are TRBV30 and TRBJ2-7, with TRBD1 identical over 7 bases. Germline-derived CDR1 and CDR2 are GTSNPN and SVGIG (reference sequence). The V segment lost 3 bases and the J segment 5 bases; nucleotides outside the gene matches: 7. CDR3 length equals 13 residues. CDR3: CAWRVRGQDEQYF. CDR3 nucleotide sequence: TGTGCCTGGAGGGTGAGGGGGCAAGACGAGCAGTACTTC.

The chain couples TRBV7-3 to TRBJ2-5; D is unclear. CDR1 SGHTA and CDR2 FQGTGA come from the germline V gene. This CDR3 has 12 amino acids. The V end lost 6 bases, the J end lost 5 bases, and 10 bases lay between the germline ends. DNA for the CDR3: TGTGCCAGCAGTGAGGTTTCCGAGACCCAGTACTTC. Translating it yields CASSEVSETQYF.

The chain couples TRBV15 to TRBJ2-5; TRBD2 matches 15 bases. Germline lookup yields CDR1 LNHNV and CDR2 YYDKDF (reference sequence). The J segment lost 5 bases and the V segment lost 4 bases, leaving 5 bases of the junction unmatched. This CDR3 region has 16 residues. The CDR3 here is CATSTGLAGGGETQYF. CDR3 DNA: TGTGCCACCAGCACGGGACTAGCGGGGGGAGGGGAGACCCAGTACTTC. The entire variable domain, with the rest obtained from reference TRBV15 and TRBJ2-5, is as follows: DAMVIQNPRYQVTQFGKPVTLSCSQTLNHNVMYWYQQKSSQAPKLLFHYYDKDFNNEADTPDNFQSRRPNTSFCFLDIRSPGLGDTAMYLCATSTGLAGGGETQYFGPGTRLLVL.

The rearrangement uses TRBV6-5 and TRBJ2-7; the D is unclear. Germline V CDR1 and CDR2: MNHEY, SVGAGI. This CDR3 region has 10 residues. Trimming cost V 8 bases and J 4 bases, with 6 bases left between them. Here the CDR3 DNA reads TGTGCCAGCCGGAATTACGAGCAGTACTTC. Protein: CASRNYEQYF.

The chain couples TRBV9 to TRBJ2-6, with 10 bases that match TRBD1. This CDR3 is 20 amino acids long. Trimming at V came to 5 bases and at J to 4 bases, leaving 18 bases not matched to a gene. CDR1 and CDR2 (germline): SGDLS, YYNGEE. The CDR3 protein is CASSPRYAGTGVSGANVLTF. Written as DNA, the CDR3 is TGTGCCAGCAGTCCGAGGTACGCCGGGACAGGGGTGTCCGGGGCCAACGTCCTGACTTTC.

The CDR3 coding sequence is TGTGCCAGCAGTTACTCGCCCCGCACAGATACGCAGTATTTT. Translation: CASSYSPRTDTQYF. V gene TRBV6-5 combines with J gene TRBJ2-3; D gene unclear. The CDR3 has 14 amino acids. Trimming pared 0 bases from V and 1 base from J, leaving 5 bases between. The germline CDR1 and CDR2 sequences are MNHEY and SVGAGI.

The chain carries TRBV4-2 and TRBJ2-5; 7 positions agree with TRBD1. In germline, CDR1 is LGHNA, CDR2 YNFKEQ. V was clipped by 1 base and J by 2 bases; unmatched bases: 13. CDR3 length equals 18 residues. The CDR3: CASSQVFASGTAQETQYF. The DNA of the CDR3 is TGTGCCAGCAGCCAAGTCTTTGCGTCGGGGACAGCACAAGAGACCCAGTACTTC.

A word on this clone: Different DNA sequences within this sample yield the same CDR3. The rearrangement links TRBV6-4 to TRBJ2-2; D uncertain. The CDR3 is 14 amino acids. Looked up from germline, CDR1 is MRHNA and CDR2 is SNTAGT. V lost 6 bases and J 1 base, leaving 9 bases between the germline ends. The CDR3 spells CASSESQNTGELFF. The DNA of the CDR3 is TGTGCCAGCAGCGAAAGTCAGAACACCGGGGAGCTGTTTTTT.

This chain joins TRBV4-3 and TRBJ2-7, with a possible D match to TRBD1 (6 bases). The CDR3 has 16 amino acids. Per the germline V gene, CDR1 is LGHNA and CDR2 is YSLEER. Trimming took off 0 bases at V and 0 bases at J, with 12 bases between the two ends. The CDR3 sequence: CASSQDPGALSYEQYF. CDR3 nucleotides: TGCGCCAGCAGCCAAGACCCAGGGGCGCTCTCCTACGAGCAGTACTTC.

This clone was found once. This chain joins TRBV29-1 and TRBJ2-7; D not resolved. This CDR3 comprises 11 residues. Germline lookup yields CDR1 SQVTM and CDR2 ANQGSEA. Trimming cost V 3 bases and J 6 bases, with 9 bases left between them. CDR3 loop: CSVEYLLEQYF. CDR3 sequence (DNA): TGCAGCGTTGAGTACCTCCTCGAGCAGTACTTC.

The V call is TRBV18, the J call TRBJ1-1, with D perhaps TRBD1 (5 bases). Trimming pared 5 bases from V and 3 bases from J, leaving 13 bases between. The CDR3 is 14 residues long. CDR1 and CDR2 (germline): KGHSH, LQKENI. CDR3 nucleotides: TGTGCCAGCTCAAAGGAGGGGAGAGACACTGAAGCTTTCTTT. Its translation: CASSKEGRDTEAFF.

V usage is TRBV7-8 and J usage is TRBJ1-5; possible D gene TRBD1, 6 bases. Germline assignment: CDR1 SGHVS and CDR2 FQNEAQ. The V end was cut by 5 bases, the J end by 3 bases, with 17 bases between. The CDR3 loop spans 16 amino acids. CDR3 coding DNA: TGTGCCAGCAGCCCTAGGTTCGGACAGTTCAATCAGCCCCAGCATTTT. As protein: CASSPRFGQFNQPQHF.

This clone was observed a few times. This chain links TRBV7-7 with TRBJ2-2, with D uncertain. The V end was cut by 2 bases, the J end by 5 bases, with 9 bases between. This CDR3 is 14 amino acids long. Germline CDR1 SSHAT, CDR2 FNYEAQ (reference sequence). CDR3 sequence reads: CASSLKVGTGELFF. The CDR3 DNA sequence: TGTGCCAGCAGCTTAAAGGTGGGGACCGGGGAGCTGTTTTTT.

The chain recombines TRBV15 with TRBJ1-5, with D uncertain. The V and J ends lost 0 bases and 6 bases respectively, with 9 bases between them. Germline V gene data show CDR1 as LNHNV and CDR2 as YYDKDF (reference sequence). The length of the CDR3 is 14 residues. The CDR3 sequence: CATSRDGGIQPQHF. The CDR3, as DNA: TGTGCCACCAGCAGAGATGGAGGGATTCAGCCCCAGCATTTT. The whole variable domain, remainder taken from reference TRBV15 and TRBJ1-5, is DAMVIQNPRYQVTQFGKPVTLSCSQTLNHNVMYWYQQKSSQAPKLLFHYYDKDFNNEADTPDNFQSRRPNTSFCFLDIRSPGLGDTAMYLCATSRDGGIQPQHFGDGTRLSIL.

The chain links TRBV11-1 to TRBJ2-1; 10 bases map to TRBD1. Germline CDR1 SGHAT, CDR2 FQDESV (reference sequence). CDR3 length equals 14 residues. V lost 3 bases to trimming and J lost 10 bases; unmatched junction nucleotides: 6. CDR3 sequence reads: CASSFGTGVGEQFF. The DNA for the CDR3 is TGTGCCAGCAGCTTCGGGACAGGGGTAGGGGAGCAGTTCTTC.

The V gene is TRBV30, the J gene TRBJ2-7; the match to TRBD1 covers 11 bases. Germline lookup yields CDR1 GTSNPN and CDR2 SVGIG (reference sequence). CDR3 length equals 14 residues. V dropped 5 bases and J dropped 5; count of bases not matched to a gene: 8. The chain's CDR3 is CAWARDRGVDEQYF. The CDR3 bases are TGTGCCTGGGCCCGGGACAGGGGGGTGGACGAGCAGTACTTC.

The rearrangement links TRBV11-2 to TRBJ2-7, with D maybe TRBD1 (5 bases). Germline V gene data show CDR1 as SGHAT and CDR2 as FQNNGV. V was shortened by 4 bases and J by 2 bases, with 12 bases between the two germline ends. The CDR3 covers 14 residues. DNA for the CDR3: TGTGCCAGCAGCTCTGCCGCAGGGACCTACGAGCAGTACTTC. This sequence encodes CASSSAAGTYEQYF.

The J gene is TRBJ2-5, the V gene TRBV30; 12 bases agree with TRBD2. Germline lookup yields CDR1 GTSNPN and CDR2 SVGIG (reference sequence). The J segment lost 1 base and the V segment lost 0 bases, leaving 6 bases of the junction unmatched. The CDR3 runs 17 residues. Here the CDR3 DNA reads TGTGCCTGGAGTGTCCCTAGCGGGGGGGCCGCCCAAGAGACCCAGTACTTC. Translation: CAWSVPSGGAAQETQYF.

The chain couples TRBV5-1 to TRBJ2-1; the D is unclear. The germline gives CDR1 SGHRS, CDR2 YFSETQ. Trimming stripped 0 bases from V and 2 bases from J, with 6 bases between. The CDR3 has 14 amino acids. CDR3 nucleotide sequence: TGCGCCAGCAGCTTGGCCGTGACCTACAATGAGCAGTTCTTC. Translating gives CASSLAVTYNEQFF. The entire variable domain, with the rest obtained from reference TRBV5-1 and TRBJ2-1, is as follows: KAGVTQTPRYLIKTRGQQVTLSCSPISGHRSVSWYQQTPGQGLQFLFEYFSETQRNKGNFPGRFSGRQFSNSRSEMNVSTLELGDSALYLCASSLAVTYNEQFFGPGTRLTVL.

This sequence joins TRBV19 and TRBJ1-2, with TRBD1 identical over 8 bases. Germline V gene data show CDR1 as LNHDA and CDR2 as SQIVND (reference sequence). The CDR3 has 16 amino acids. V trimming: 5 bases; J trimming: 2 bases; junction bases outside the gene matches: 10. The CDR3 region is CASSHSGTGRNYGYTF. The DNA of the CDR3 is TGTGCCAGTAGTCACTCTGGGACAGGTAGAAACTATGGCTACACCTTC.